This T cell receptor beta chain was identified in a study of OX40 agonist ivuxolimab in advanced cancers. Study-level results: The average count of expanded clones was higher among CD8+ T cells than among CD4+.

To note about this clone: What it binds is not known.

The investigators sampled blood at baseline, at cycle 4 day 1, and at cycle 7 day 1. Clones were read by immunoSEQ multiplex PCR, and TCRdb kept only the in-frame ones, dropping some. The table shows tens of thousands of clones, with around 89% occurring only once. Germline trimming cut 2 bases from V and 5 bases from J; bases unmatched to any gene: 6. The CDR3 sequence is 15 residues long. The V gene's germline CDR1 is SGDLS and CDR2 YYNGEE. Sequenced here: CD4+ or CD8+ T cells sorted from blood, sampled in a trial of the OX40 agonist ivuxolimab. The receptor was isolated from an adult with an advanced solid tumor such as melanoma, head and neck, liver or kidney cancer. The chain is built from TRBV9 and TRBJ2-5, with 10 bases fitting TRBD2. CDR3 residues: CASSVSGGAGETQYF. DNA of the CDR3: TGTGCCAGCAGCGTCAGCGGGGGGGCGGGGGAGACCCAGTACTTC.